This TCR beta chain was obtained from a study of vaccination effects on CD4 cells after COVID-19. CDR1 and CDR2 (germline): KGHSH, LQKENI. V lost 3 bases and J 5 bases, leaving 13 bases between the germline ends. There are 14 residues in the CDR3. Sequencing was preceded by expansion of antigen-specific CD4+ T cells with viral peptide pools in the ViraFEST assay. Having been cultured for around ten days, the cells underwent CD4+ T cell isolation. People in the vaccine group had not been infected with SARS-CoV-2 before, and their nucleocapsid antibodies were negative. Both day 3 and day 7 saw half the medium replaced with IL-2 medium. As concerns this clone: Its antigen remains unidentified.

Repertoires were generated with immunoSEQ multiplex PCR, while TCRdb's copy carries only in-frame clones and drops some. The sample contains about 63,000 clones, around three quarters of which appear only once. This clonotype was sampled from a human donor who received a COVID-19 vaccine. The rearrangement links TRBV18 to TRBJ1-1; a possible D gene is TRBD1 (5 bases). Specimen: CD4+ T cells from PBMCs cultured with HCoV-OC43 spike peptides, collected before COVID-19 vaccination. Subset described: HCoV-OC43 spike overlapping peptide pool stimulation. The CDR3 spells CASSPTGGVTEAFF. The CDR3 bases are TGTGCCAGCTCACCGACCGGAGGGGTGACTGAAGCTTTCTTT.